This T cell receptor (beta chain) was identified during a study of shared clonotypes between healthy human individuals (dated by TCRdb to about 2020). About the study as a whole: The cohort comprised two women and a few men aged 18 to 49 years. Different laboratories and diverse techniques were used to prepare libraries and sequence TCR repertoires, to increase sequencing depth and limit assay-specific biases. Leukapheresis yielded between about 0.94 and 8.9 billion PBMCs per donor. To estimate repertoire size and how much clonotype sharing occurs between individuals, the study deeply sequenced the blood TCR repertoires of several healthy adults. For each donor, CD4 naive and CD4 memory were each given three plates, CD8 naive was given two plates, and CD8 memory was given one plate.

This clone was recorded a few times. Its antigen specificity is not known. No base-level quality is on record; no much larger clone is a single base apart. What the work shows at the level of the full study, not this receptor alone: Across four donors, 4.5% to 6.5% of naive CD4, roughly 3.8% of naive CD8, around 2.5% of memory CD4, and approximately 0.4% of memory CD8 clonotypes were shared. Compared with non-shared clonotypes, clonotypes shared by all four sorted-subset donors had higher generation probabilities. Even with the large sequencing depth, rarefaction of the sorted-subset datasets indicated that sequencing was incomplete. Because the study included only a small number of donors, the genetic and exposure-history diversity represented was limited. Only blood was sampled, and tissue TCR repertoires likely differ from those in blood. Larger estimated clonotype richness was generally found for naive subsets than for memory subsets. Pairwise subsampling led to the expectation that sequencing depth would affect the degree of clonotype sharing among donors.

From the cysteine through the phenylalanine, the CDR3 covers 17 amino acids. The CDR3 DNA has 51 bases and is translated from base 1. Trimming removed 2 bases from V and 0 bases from J, leaving 14 bases between the germline ends. Sequences MGHRA (CDR1) and YSYEKL (CDR2) are obtained from the germline V gene. Using the deep immunoSEQ assay, multiplex PCR amplified TCR CDR3 regions from genomic DNA. Extracted genomic DNA from each cell subset was spread evenly across all wells of several immunoSEQ 96-well plates, with each plate serving as a replicate. For sorted subsets, 200 to 250 ng of genomic DNA, equivalent to 30,000 or so T cell genomes, went into each replicate PCR. Purified libraries were quantified with a Qubit 3.0 fluorometer, sized on a Bioanalyzer 2100, and re-quantified with the KAPA Library Quantification kit. A separate single-read 150-cycle Illumina NextSeq 550 flow cell was used to sequence each immunoSEQ 96-well plate. The original methods were these. Because only junctional sequences without quality scores were contained in the immunoSEQ output, filtering matching that applied to full-length reads could not be performed. Sequences were annotated with PyIR, a Python wrapper for IgBLAST v1.9, and V/J genes and CDR3 were assigned using IMGT germline references. Any read was removed if the V/J assignment was weak (E-value above 1e-6), the CDR3 was missing, or the read contained stop codons, out-of-frame junctions, or ambiguous translated residues. V3J clonotypes were defined by identical inferred V gene, J gene, and CDR3 amino acid sequence. The percentage overlap between two repertoires was calculated by dividing the number of shared unique clonotypes by the size of the smaller repertoire. Three approaches were used to assess repertoire richness: RTK rarefaction, the Chao1 estimator, and Recon v2.1 estimates of unobserved clonotypes. Generation probabilities for all TCRbeta clonotypes obtained by the gDNA method from a handful of donors were computed using OLGA. The table was pulled from immuneACCESS by TCRdb, which kept in-frame rearrangements only. Such tables lose some clones; where checked, under half of the loss comes from unresolved V genes, and the rest has no known cause. V and J calls plus clone size are reproduced from that table; the DNA served to infer D and trimming. Within this sample are more than 2,000,000 clones, with more than 90% of them counted one time only. Clones ranked in the top ten supply roughly 0.14% of the sample.

The donors were healthy, HIV-negative adults with no recently reported acute infections or vaccinations. All donors were Caucasian adults living in Nashville, Tennessee, USA. CD4+ T cells were enriched by magnetic negative selection, after which naive cells were positively selected on CD45RA and the negative fraction was taken as the memory subset. Blood was collected by leukapheresis, and PBMCs were isolated by Ficoll-Histopaque density gradient centrifugation and then cryopreserved in liquid nitrogen vapor phase. Analytical flow cytometry was used to check the purity and quantity of every magnetically sorted T cell population. Genomic DNA was isolated from every sorted fraction and measured by UV absorbance on a Nanodrop 2000c.

The specimen sequenced was naive CD4+ T cells sorted from blood. The cell subset or site label here, explained by the study, means: CD45RA+ positively selected. This receptor chain uses TRBV4-1 and TRBJ1-5; the D gene is possibly TRBD1, with 6 bases matching. The TCR comes from a man aged 18 to 30 in good health. The CDR3 loop reads CASSQSLGGPSNQPQHF. The nucleotides are TGCGCCAGCAGCCAAAGTTTAGGGGGACCTAGCAATCAGCCCCAGCATTTT.